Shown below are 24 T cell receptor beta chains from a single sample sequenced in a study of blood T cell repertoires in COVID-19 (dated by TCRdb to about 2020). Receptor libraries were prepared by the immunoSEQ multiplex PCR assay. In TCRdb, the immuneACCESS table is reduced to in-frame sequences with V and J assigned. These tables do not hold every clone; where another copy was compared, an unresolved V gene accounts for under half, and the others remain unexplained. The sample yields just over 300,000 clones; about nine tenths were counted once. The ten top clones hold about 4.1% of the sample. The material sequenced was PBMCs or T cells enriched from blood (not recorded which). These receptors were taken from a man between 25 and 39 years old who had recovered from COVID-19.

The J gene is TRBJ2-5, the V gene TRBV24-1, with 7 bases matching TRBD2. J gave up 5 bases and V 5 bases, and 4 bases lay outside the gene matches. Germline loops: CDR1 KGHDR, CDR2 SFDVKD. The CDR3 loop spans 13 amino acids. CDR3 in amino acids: CATSVSGGETQYF. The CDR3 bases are TGTGCCACCAGTGTTTCCGGGGGGGAGACCCAGTACTTC.

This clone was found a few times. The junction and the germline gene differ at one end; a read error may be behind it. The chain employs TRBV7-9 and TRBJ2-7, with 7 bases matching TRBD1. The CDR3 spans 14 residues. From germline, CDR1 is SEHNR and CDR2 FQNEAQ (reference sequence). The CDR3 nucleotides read TGTGCCAGCAGCTTAGGTAGCCCGACAGGGAACGGCGACTTC. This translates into CASSLGSPTGNGDF.

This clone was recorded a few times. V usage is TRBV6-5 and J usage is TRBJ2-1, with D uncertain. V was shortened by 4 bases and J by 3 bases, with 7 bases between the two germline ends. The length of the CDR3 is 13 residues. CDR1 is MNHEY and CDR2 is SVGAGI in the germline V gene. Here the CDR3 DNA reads TGTGCCAGCAGTTCAGGATACTACAATGAGCAGTTCTTC. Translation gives CASSSGYYNEQFF.

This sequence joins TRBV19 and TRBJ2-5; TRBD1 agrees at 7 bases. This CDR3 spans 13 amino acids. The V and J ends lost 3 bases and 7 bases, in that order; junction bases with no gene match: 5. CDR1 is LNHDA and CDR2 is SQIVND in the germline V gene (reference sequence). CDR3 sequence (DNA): TGTGCCAGTAGTATGACAGGGTCTGGGACCCAGTACTTC. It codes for CASSMTGSGTQYF. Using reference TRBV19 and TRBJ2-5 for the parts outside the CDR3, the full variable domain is DGGITQSPKYLFRKEGQNVTLSCEQNLNHDAMYWYRQDPGQGLRLIYYSQIVNDFQKGDIAEGYSVSREKKESFPLTVTSAQKNPTAFYLCASSMTGSGTQYFGPGTRLLVL.

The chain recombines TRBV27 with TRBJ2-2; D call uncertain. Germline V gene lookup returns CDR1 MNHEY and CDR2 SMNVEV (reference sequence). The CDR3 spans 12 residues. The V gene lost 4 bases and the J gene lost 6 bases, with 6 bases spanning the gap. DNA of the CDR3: TGTGCCAGCAGTTCCCCTTCCGGGGAGCTGTTTTTT. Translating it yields CASSSPSGELFF.

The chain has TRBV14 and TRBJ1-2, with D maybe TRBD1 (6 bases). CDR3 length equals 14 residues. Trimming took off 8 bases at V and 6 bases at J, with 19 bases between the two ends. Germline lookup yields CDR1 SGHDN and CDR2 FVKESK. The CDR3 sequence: CASGSGGGQDGYTF. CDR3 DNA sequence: TGTGCCAGCGGCTCCGGGGGGGGCCAGGATGGCTACACCTTC.

DNA of the CDR3: TGTGCCAGCAGCGTCGGCTGGGGGGGAGAGACCCAGTACTTC. This translates into CASSVGWGGETQYF. The chain is built from TRBV9 and TRBJ2-5; 7 bases line up with TRBD2. The germline gives CDR1 SGDLS, CDR2 YYNGEE. Trimming at V came to 2 bases and at J to 4 bases, leaving 5 bases not matched to a gene. This CDR3 has 14 amino acids.

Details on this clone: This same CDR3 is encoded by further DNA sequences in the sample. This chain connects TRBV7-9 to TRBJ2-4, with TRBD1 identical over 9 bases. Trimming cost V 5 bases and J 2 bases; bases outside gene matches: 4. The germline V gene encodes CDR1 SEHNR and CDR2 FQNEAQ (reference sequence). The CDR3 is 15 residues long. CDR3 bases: TGTGCCAGCAGCCCGACAGGGGGAACCAAAAACATTCAGTACTTC. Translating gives CASSPTGGTKNIQYF.

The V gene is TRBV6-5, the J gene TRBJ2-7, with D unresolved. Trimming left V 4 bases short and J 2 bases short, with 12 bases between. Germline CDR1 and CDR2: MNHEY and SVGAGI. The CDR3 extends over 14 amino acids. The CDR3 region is CASSWAPGPYEQYF. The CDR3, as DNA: TGTGCCAGCAGTTGGGCCCCAGGCCCCTACGAGCAGTACTTC.

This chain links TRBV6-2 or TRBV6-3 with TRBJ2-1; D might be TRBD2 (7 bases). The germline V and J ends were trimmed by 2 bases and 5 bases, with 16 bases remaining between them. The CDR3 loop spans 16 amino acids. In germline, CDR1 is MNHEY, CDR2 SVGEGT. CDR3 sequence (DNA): TGTGCCAGCAGTTACGACACCTCGGGGGGCGACAATGAGCAGTTCTTC. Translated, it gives CASSYDTSGGDNEQFF.

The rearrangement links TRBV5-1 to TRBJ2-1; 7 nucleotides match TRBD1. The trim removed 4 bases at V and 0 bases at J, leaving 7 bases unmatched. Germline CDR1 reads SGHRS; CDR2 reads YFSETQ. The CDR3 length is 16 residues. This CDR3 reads CASSPRGTDSYNEQFF. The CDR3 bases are TGCGCCAGCAGCCCCAGGGGGACGGACTCCTACAATGAGCAGTTCTTC. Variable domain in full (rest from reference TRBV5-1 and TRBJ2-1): KAGVTQTPRYLIKTRGQQVTLSCSPISGHRSVSWYQQTPGQGLQFLFEYFSETQRNKGNFPGRFSGRQFSNSRSEMNVSTLELGDSALYLCASSPRGTDSYNEQFFGPGTRLTVL.

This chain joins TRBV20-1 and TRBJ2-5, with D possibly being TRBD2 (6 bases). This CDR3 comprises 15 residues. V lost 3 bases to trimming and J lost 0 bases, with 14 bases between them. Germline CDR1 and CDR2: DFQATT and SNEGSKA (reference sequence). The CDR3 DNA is TGCAGTGCTAGTCCCCTTCGGACTAACCAAGAGACCCAGTACTTC. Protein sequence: CSASPLRTNQETQYF.

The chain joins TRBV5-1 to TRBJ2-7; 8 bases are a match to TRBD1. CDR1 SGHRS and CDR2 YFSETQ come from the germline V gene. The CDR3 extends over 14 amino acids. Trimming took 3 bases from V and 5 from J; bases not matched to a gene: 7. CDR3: CASSSGQGWDEQYF. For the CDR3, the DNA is TGCGCCAGCAGCTCAGGACAGGGTTGGGACGAGCAGTACTTC.

CDR3: CAMPSQDTGELFF. In nucleotides, the CDR3 is TGTGCCATGCCGTCGCAGGACACCGGGGAGCTGTTTTTT. V and J are TRBV12-3 or TRBV12-4 and TRBJ2-2; D uncertain. CDR3 length: 13 amino acids. V was clipped by 10 bases and J by 3 bases, with 12 bases between them.

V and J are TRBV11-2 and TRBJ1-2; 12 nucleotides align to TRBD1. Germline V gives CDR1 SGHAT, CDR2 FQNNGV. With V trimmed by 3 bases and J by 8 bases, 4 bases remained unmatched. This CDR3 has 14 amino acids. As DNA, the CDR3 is TGTGCCAGCAGCTTCGGGACAGGGGGCGAGGGCTACACCTTC. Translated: CASSFGTGGEGYTF.

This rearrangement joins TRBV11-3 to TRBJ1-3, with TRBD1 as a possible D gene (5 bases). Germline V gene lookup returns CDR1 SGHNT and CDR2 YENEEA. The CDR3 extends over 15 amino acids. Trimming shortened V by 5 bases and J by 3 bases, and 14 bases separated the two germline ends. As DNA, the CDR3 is TGTGCCAGCAGCCGGACACAGACCCGTGGAAACACCATATATTTT. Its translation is CASSRTQTRGNTIYF.

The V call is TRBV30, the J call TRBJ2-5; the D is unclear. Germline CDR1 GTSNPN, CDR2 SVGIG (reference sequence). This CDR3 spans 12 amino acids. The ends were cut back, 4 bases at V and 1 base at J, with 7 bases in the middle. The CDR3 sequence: CAWTRSQETQYF. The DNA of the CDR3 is TGTGCCTGGACGAGAAGCCAAGAGACCCAGTACTTC. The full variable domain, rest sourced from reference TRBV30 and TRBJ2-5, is SQTIHQWPATLVQPVGSPLSLECTVEGTSNPNLYWYRQAAGRGLQLLFYSVGIGQISSEVPQNLSASRPQDRQFILSSKKLLLSDSGFYLCAWTRSQETQYFGPGTRLLVL.

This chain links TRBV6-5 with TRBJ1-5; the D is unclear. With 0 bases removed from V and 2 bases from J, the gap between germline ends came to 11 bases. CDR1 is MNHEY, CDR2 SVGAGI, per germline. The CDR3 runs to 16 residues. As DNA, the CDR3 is TGTGCCAGCAGTTACTCGGCGGGCGCTGGCAATCAGCCCCAGCATTTT. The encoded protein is CASSYSAGAGNQPQHF.

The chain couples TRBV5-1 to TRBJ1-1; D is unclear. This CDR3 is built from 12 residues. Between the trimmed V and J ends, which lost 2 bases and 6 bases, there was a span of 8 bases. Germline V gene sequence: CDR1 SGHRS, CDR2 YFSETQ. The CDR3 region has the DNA TGCGCCAGCAGCTTCCCCGGGGCTGAAGCTTTCTTT. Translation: CASSFPGAEAFF.

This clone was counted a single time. This CDR3 reads CASSPFYGGDTGELFF. The CDR3 DNA reads as TGTGCCAGCAGCCCCTTCTACGGGGGTGACACCGGGGAGCTGTTTTTT. The rearrangement joins TRBV3-1 (or the pseudogene TRBV3-2) to TRBJ2-2, with D possibly being TRBD2 (6 bases). Germline CDR1 and CDR2: LGHDT and YNNKEL (reference sequence). CDR3 size: 16 residues. The ends were cut back, 4 bases at V and 3 bases at J, with 15 bases in the middle.

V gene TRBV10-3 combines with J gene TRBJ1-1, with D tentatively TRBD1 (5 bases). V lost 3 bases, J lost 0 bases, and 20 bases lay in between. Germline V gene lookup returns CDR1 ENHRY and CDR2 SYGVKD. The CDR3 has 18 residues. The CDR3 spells CAISDSAGKRGMNTEAFF. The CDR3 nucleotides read TGTGCCATCAGTGATTCGGCGGGCAAACGGGGGATGAACACTGAAGCTTTCTTT.

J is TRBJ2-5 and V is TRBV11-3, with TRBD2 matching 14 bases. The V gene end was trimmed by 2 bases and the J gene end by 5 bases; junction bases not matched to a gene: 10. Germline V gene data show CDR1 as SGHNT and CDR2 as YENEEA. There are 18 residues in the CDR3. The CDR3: CASSLPTGTSGSLETQYF. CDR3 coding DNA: TGTGCCAGCAGCTTACCCACTGGGACTAGCGGGAGTTTGGAGACCCAGTACTTC.

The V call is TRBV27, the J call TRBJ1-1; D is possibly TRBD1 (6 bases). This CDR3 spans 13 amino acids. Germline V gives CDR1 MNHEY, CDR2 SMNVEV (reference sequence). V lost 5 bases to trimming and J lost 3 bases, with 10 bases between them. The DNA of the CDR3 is TGTGCCAGCAGTCCAGGGGTATACACTGAAGCTTTCTTT. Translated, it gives CASSPGVYTEAFF.

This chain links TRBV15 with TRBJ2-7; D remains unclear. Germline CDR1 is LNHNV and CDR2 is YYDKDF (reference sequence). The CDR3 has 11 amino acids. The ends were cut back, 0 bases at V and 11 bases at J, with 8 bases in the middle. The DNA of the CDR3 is TGTGCCACCAGCAGAGACAGGTTAAAGTACTTC. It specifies CATSRDRLKYF. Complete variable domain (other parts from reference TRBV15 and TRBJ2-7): DAMVIQNPRYQVTQFGKPVTLSCSQTLNHNVMYWYQQKSSQAPKLLFHYYDKDFNNEADTPDNFQSRRPNTSFCFLDIRSPGLGDTAMYLCATSRDRLKYFGPGTRLTVT.